This entry features one TCR beta chain sequence. Its target is unknown. The sample belongs to a study of vaccination effects on CD4 cells after COVID-19. Antigen-specific CD4+ T cells were first expanded with viral peptide pools by the ViraFEST assay and only then sequenced. With approximately 9 days of culture completed, CD4+ T cells were isolated. Two doses of BNT162b2 or mRNA-1273 vaccine were administered to participants. The repertoire was sequenced with immunoSEQ multiplex PCR; TCRdb's copy has only in-frame clones and lacks some. The sample has 70,000 to 95,000 clones, roughly 80% seen once. This CDR3 region has 19 residues. Germline values: CDR1 SGHRS, CDR2 YFSETQ. Trimming at V came to 3 bases and at J to 5 bases, leaving 17 bases not matched to a gene.

The V and J genes are TRBV5-1 and TRBJ2-1; TRBD2 matches 10 bases. The material was CD4+ T cells from PBMCs cultured with HCoV-OC43 spike peptides, obtained after COVID-19 vaccination. Subset noted: HCoV-OC43 spike overlapping peptide pool stimulation. This TCR was recovered from a human donor who received a COVID-19 vaccine. The DNA of the CDR3 is TGCGCCAGCAGCTCCTTTAGCGGGGGGCAAACGAATAAAAACAATGAGCAGTTCTTC. Its translation: CASSSFSGGQTNKNNEQFF.